These T cell receptor beta chains were read from a single sample in a study of cytomegalovirus exposure and HLA in healthy donors. Some clones are missing from TCRdb's copy, which holds only in-frame ones; the method was immunoSEQ multiplex PCR. The sample shows about 140,000 clones, over 80% of them seen only once. The sequencing input was PBMCs. The receptors come from a female donor in good health and CMV-seronegative. The CDR3 runs from the conserved cysteine through the conserved F or W. Each record gives: J gene, clone size, V gene, D gene, CDR3 protein, CDR3 DNA. A D gene is named only where the DNA matches it firmly. Size tells how often a clone was seen (once, few, many) or the class of an expanded clone, and some rows leave it out.

>TRBJ2-7|NA|TRBV28|TRBD1
CASSWWSGQGFYEQYF
TGTGCCAGCAGTTGGTGGTCCGGACAGGGGTTCTACGAGCAGTACTTC
>TRBJ2-1|NA|TRBV30|TRBD2
CAWSELLAASSYNEQFF
TGTGCCTGGAGTGAGTTGCTAGCGGCCAGCTCCTACAATGAGCAGTTCTTC
>TRBJ2-1|NA|TRBV6-1|TRBD2
CASSELAGGPYNEQFF
TGTGCCAGCAGTGAATTGGCGGGAGGCCCCTACAATGAGCAGTTCTTC
>TRBJ2-1|NA|TRBV19|NA
CASNGGYNEQFF
TGTGCCAGTAATGGCGGTTACAATGAGCAGTTCTTC
>TRBJ1-2|NA|TRBV7-9|NA
CASSLARRGLDYGYTF
TGTGCCAGCAGCTTAGCGCGGAGGGGTTTGGACTATGGCTACACCTTC
>TRBJ2-7|NA|TRBV5-1|NA
CASSTGHGNEQYF
TGCGCCAGCAGCACCGGACACGGCAACGAGCAGTACTTC
>TRBJ2-7|NA|TRBV18|TRBD2
CASSPTPTSVYEQYF
TGTGCCAGCTCACCGACGCCGACTAGCGTCTACGAGCAGTACTTC
>TRBJ1-5|NA|TRBV28|TRBD1
CASSTSTGTNNQPQHF
TGTGCCAGCAGCACCTCGACAGGGACGAACAATCAGCCCCAGCATTTT
>TRBJ1-4|NA|TRBV6-5|TRBD1
CASSYSIGDRGEKLFF
TGTGCCAGCAGTTACTCGATAGGGGACAGGGGTGAAAAACTGTTTTTT
>TRBJ1-1|once|TRBV10-1|TRBD1
CASSESRQGLGAFF
TGCGCCAGCAGTGAGTCCAGACAGGGTTTGGGAGCTTTCTTT
>TRBJ1-3|NA|TRBV4-1|NA
CASSQRGGNTIYF
TGCGCCAGCAGCCAAAGGGGGGGAAACACCATATATTTT
>TRBJ2-6|NA|TRBV18|NA
CASSPREDSGANVLTF
TGTGCCAGCTCACCAAGAGAGGACTCTGGGGCCAACGTCCTGACTTTC
>TRBJ2-1|NA|TRBV6-5|NA
CASSSVAGSYNEQFF
TGTGCCAGCAGTTCGGTAGCTGGCTCCTACAATGAGCAGTTCTTC
>TRBJ2-1|NA|TRBV27|TRBD2
CASSLWGRGNEQFF
TGTGCCAGCAGTTTATGGGGGAGGGGCAATGAGCAGTTCTTC
>TRBJ2-1|NA|TRBV6-5|TRBD2
CASSYSLAGAYNEQFF
TGTGCCAGCAGTTACTCACTAGCGGGAGCCTACAATGAGCAGTTCTTC
>TRBJ2-1|NA|TRBV10-2|NA
CASSALYNEQFF
TGCGCCAGCAGTGCTCTCTACAATGAGCAGTTCTTC
>TRBJ1-5|NA|TRBV6-5|TRBD1
CASSLQGGNQPQHF
TGTGCCAGCAGCCTACAGGGGGGGAATCAGCCCCAGCATTTT
>TRBJ1-1|NA|TRBV6-5|TRBD1
CASSYFHADRDAFF
TGTGCCAGCAGTTACTTCCACGCAGACAGGGATGCTTTCTTT
>TRBJ1-1|NA|TRBV30|TRBD1
CAWIGDRGTNTEAFF
TGTGCCTGGATAGGGGACAGGGGGACGAACACTGAAGCTTTCTTT
>TRBJ2-7|few|TRBV14|TRBD2
CASSLGGSGSQGEQYF
TGTGCCAGCAGCCTTGGGGGTAGCGGGAGTCAGGGCGAGCAGTACTTC
>TRBJ2-1|NA|TRBV30|NA
CACIHYNEQFF
TGTGCCTGCATCCATTACAATGAGCAGTTCTTC
>TRBJ2-1|NA|TRBV4-2|TRBD2
CASSQDHRTSGYDEQFF
TGTGCCAGCAGCCAAGACCACAGGACTAGCGGTTACGATGAGCAGTTCTTC
>TRBJ2-7|NA|TRBV7-6|NA
CASSLATLSYEQYF
TGTGCCAGCAGCTTAGCGACATTGTCCTACGAGCAGTACTTC
>TRBJ2-1|NA|TRBV27|TRBD2
CATRRGSGDYEQFF
TGTGCCACACGACGGGGTAGCGGGGACTATGAGCAGTTCTTC
>TRBJ2-3|NA|TRBV2|NA
CASISRLTDTQYF
TGTGCCAGCATATCGCGTCTCACAGATACGCAGTATTTT
>TRBJ2-5|NA|TRBV2|NA
CASSPGKETQYF
TGTGCCAGCAGTCCGGGGAAAGAGACCCAGTACTTC
>TRBJ2-7|NA|TRBV9|TRBD2
CASSVGREGYEQYF
TGTGCCAGCAGCGTAGGGCGGGAGGGGTACGAGCAGTACTTC
>TRBJ2-7|NA|TRBV5-4|TRBD1
CASSLGDSHEQYF
TGTGCCAGCAGCTTAGGGGACAGCCACGAGCAGTACTTC
>TRBJ1-2|NA|TRBV13|TRBD1
CASSTWTGMGYTF
TGTGCCAGCAGCACCTGGACAGGGATGGGCTACACCTTC
>TRBJ1-1|NA|TRBV2|TRBD1
CASSGQVGTEAFF
TGTGCCAGCAGCGGACAGGTGGGCACTGAAGCTTTCTTT
>TRBJ1-5|NA|TRBV28|NA
CASSSPGHGYSNQPQHF
TGTGCCAGCAGTTCCCCCGGACACGGATATAGCAATCAGCCCCAGCATTTT
>TRBJ2-5|NA|TRBV30|TRBD2
CAWSVRTSGTVHF
TGTGCCTGGAGTGTCCGGACTAGCGGGACTGTCCACTTC
>TRBJ2-1|NA|TRBV6-1|TRBD2
CASSRTSGRYNEQFF
TGTGCCAGCAGTCGGACTAGCGGGAGGTACAATGAGCAGTTCTTC
>TRBJ2-1|NA|TRBV5-1|NA
CASSSSIRGYNEQFF
TGCGCCAGCAGCTCTTCTATCAGGGGATACAATGAGCAGTTCTTC
>TRBJ1-1|few|TRBV12-5|TRBD1
CASAQGDGNTEAFF
TGTGCTAGTGCCCAGGGGGACGGCAACACTGAAGCTTTCTTT
>TRBJ2-7|NA|TRBV5-8|NA
CASSFSPYEQYF
TGTGCCAGCAGCTTTTCTCCCTACGAGCAGTACTTC
>TRBJ2-1|NA|TRBV27|TRBD2
CASSLLAGVNEQFF
TGTGCCAGCAGTTTACTAGCGGGAGTCAATGAGCAGTTCTTC
>TRBJ2-7|NA|TRBV30|NA
CAWSVAGSREQYF
TGTGCCTGGAGTGTAGCAGGGTCACGCGAGCAGTACTTC
>TRBJ1-2|NA|TRBV5-5|NA
CASSLVDSYGYTF
TGTGCCAGCAGCTTGGTGGACAGTTATGGCTACACCTTC
>TRBJ1-5|NA|TRBV9|NA
CASSVAGEGQPQHF
TGTGCCAGCAGCGTAGCGGGGGAAGGCCAGCCCCAGCATTTT
>TRBJ2-4|few|TRBV4-1|NA
CASSRFPKSDKNIQYF
TGCGCCAGCAGCAGATTTCCGAAGAGCGACAAAAACATTCAGTACTTC
>TRBJ2-7|NA|TRBV13|NA
CASSLSQQGPSYEQYF
TGTGCCAGCAGCTTATCTCAACAGGGTCCCTCCTACGAGCAGTACTTC
>TRBJ2-2|NA|TRBV6-5|TRBD2
CASSYGASGNTGELFF
TGTGCCAGCAGTTACGGGGCTAGCGGGAACACCGGGGAGCTGTTTTTT
>TRBJ2-7|NA|TRBV5-4|NA
CASSFRGAAVKQYF
TGTGCCAGCAGCTTCCGGGGGGCTGCTGTAAAGCAGTACTTC
>TRBJ2-1|NA|TRBV6-1|TRBD1
CASSKGPGQFLSYNEQFF
TGTGCCAGCAGTAAAGGCCCGGGACAGTTTCTCTCCTACAATGAGCAGTTCTTC
>TRBJ2-3|NA|TRBV6-1|NA
CASILGDTQYF
TGTGCCAGCATCCTCGGAGATACGCAGTATTTT
>TRBJ2-1|NA|TRBV27|TRBD2
CASTTPSSGIVNEQFF
TGTGCCAGCACCACCCCTTCCAGCGGGATAGTCAATGAGCAGTTCTTC
>TRBJ2-3|NA|TRBV10-2|TRBD1
CASRRTGGVADTQYF
TGCGCCAGCAGACGGACAGGGGGAGTCGCAGATACGCAGTATTTT